A single sample gave rise to the 19 T cell receptor beta chains below, sequenced in a study of technical replicates of blood from a few donors. The repertoire was sequenced with immunoSEQ multiplex PCR; TCRdb's copy has only in-frame clones and lacks some. Of roughly 69,000 clones in the sample, 95% to 97% are singletons; the top ten hold 0.25% to 0.3%. The sequencing input was T cells isolated from PBMCs. These receptors were obtained from a human donor in good health.

V and J are TRBV5-1 and TRBJ1-5; 9 positions agree with TRBD1. The CDR3 has 18 amino acids. CDR1 SGHRS and CDR2 YFSETQ come from the germline V gene. Trimming at V came to 4 bases and at J to 3 bases, leaving 14 bases not matched to a gene. In DNA form, the CDR3 reads TGCGCCAGCAGCGGGACAGGGTTATTTCGCTCTAACAATCAGCCCCAGCATTTT. The encoded protein is CASSGTGLFRSNNQPQHF.

The rearrangement links TRBV7-9 to TRBJ2-5; 11 nucleotides match TRBD2. Germline assignment: CDR1 SEHNR and CDR2 FQNEAQ (reference sequence). The CDR3 covers 16 residues. Losses at the gene ends were 4 bases for V and 5 bases for J; bases not matched to a gene: 9. Here the CDR3 reads CASSSAGTSGLETQYF. The CDR3 DNA is TGTGCCAGCAGCTCTGCCGGGACTAGCGGACTGGAGACCCAGTACTTC.

This clone was picked up one time. The genes are TRBV11-3 and TRBJ1-2, with a tentative D call TRBD1 (5 bases). Germline V gene data show CDR1 as SGHNT and CDR2 as YENEEA. The CDR3 has 13 amino acids. The V end lost 5 bases, the J end lost 4 bases, and 11 bases lay between the germline ends. CDR3 sequence (DNA): TGTGCCAGCAGCCCAGGGTCGGGCTATGGCTACACCTTC. Translated, it gives CASSPGSGYGYTF.

The J gene is TRBJ2-7, the V gene TRBV6-5, with 7 bases fitting TRBD1. This CDR3 region has 15 residues. CDR1 MNHEY and CDR2 SVGAGI come from the germline V gene. J was trimmed by 4 bases and V by 7 bases; bases with no gene match: 13. CDR3 nucleotide sequence: TGTGCCAGCATAGTACTGACAGGGAGCAGTTACGAGCAGTACTTC. Protein sequence: CASIVLTGSSYEQYF.

The chain recombines TRBV5-8 with TRBJ2-7; 13 bases agree with TRBD2. The CDR3 is 15 residues long. Germline trimming cut 2 bases from V and 7 bases from J; bases unmatched to any gene: 6. Germline CDR1 SGHTS, CDR2 YDEGEE. This chain's CDR3 is CASSFRTSGSNEQYF. The CDR3 bases are TGTGCCAGCAGCTTTCGGACTAGCGGGAGTAATGAGCAGTACTTC.

The genes are TRBV14 and TRBJ1-1; D gene unclear. The CDR3 covers 13 residues. Looked up from germline, CDR1 is SGHDN and CDR2 is FVKESK. Trimming removed 1 base at V and 4 bases at J, with 7 bases between. The CDR3 region is CASSQVVSTEAFF. The CDR3, as DNA: TGTGCCAGCAGCCAAGTAGTTTCCACTGAAGCTTTCTTT. The full variable domain, rest sourced from reference TRBV14 and TRBJ1-1, is EAGVTQFPSHSVIEKGQTVTLRCDPISGHDNLYWYRRVMGKEIKFLLHFVKESKQDESGMPNNRFLAERTGGTYSTLKVQPAELEDSGVYFCASSQVVSTEAFFGQGTRLTVV.

The chain employs TRBV25-1 and TRBJ2-5; TRBD1 is a possible D gene (7 bases). The CDR3 spans 13 residues. Looked up from germline, CDR1 is MGHDK and CDR2 is SYGVNS. The V gene lost 8 bases and the J gene lost 5 bases, with 15 bases spanning the gap. DNA for the CDR3: TGTGCCAGCGCCCTCCCAGGGGGGGAGACCCAGTACTTC. Its translation: CASALPGGETQYF.

The chain combines TRBV5-6 with TRBJ2-1, with 10 bases that match TRBD2. J lost 10 bases, V lost 0 bases, and 4 bases had no gene match. This CDR3 contains 14 residues. Germline V gene data show CDR1 as SGHDT and CDR2 as YYEEEE. DNA of the CDR3: TGTGCCAGCAGCTTGGGCCTAGCGGGGGACGAGCAGTTCTTC. It codes for CASSLGLAGDEQFF.

The rearrangement joins TRBV27 to TRBJ1-2; 7 bases line up with TRBD1. The CDR3 covers 14 residues. The V gene's germline CDR1 is MNHEY and CDR2 SMNVEV (reference sequence). The ends lost 6 bases at V and 3 bases at J; junction bases unmatched: 7. CDR3 sequence: CASSPDRVYYGYTF. The CDR3 DNA reads TGTGCCAGCAGCCCCGACAGGGTCTACTATGGCTACACCTTC.

This chain connects TRBV5-1 to TRBJ1-1; a weak D match, TRBD1 (6 bases). Per germline, CDR1 SGHRS and CDR2 YFSETQ. Trimming shortened V by 1 base and J by 3 bases, and 19 bases separated the two germline ends. CDR3 length equals 17 residues. CDR3 amino acids: CASSLSIGGGADTEAFF. CDR3 nucleotide sequence: TGCGCCAGCAGCTTGTCTATCGGTGGGGGGGCCGACACTGAAGCTTTCTTT.

This chain joins TRBV28 and TRBJ2-7, with a tentative D call TRBD2 (6 bases). The V gene's germline CDR1 is MDHEN and CDR2 SYDVKM. This CDR3 spans 14 amino acids. Deletions cut 2 bases from V and 6 bases from J, with 14 bases between. The chain's CDR3 is CASSLGGAVAEQYF. CDR3 coding DNA: TGTGCCAGCAGTTTAGGCGGGGCGGTTGCCGAGCAGTACTTC.

The rearrangement links TRBV19 to TRBJ1-2; D is ambiguous. Germline values: CDR1 LNHDA, CDR2 SQIVND (reference sequence). This CDR3 spans 16 amino acids. The ends were cut back, 3 bases at V and 0 bases at J, with 14 bases in the middle. The CDR3 protein is CASSILSPGANYGYTF. CDR3 DNA: TGTGCCAGTAGTATTCTTTCGCCGGGAGCTAACTATGGCTACACCTTC.

The rearrangement joins TRBV19 to TRBJ2-6; D gene unclear. Germline V gene sequence: CDR1 LNHDA, CDR2 SQIVND (reference sequence). CDR3 length: 16 amino acids. The V gene lost 3 bases and the J gene lost 0 bases, with 9 bases spanning the gap. The chain's CDR3 is CASSIRETSGANVLTF. CDR3 bases: TGTGCCAGTAGTATTCGCGAAACCTCTGGGGCCAACGTCCTGACTTTC.

The rearrangement uses TRBV27 and TRBJ1-2, with D hard to call. This CDR3 has 14 residues. Germline-derived CDR1 and CDR2 are MNHEY and SMNVEV (reference sequence). The germline V and J ends were trimmed by 8 bases and 4 bases, with 17 bases remaining between them. CDR3 nucleotide sequence: TGTGCCAGCGGTCGACCAGCGGGATTCTATGGCTACACCTTC. Translated: CASGRPAGFYGYTF.

This clone appeared a single time. The genes are TRBV7-3 and TRBJ2-5, with 8 positions matching TRBD1. The CDR3 spans 13 residues. Unmatched junction bases numbered 1, after V lost 3 bases and J lost 4 bases. CDR1 and CDR2 (germline): SGHTA, FQGTGA. The CDR3: CASSFDRGETQYF. In DNA form, the CDR3 reads TGTGCCAGCAGCTTCGACAGGGGAGAGACCCAGTACTTC.

The chain carries TRBV28 and TRBJ1-2, with TRBD1 matching 9 bases. J lost 4 bases, V lost 6 bases, and 6 bases had no gene match. Per the germline V gene, CDR1 is MDHEN and CDR2 is SYDVKM. This CDR3 has 14 residues. The CDR3 nucleotides read TGTGCCAGCAGGGACCGACAGGGGGGCTATGGCTACACCTTC. This translates into CASRDRQGGYGYTF.

This clone was seen a single time. The CDR3 DNA reads as TGCGCCAGCAGTATGACAGGGGAAGGCACTGAAGCTTTCTTT. Protein product: CASSMTGEGTEAFF. The chain combines TRBV10-1 with TRBJ1-1; 8 nucleotides line up with TRBD1. V trimming: 5 bases; J trimming: 4 bases; junction bases outside the gene matches: 6. The length of the CDR3 is 14 residues. From germline, CDR1 is WNHNN and CDR2 SYGVQD (reference sequence).

The V and J genes are TRBV6-5 and TRBJ1-1; the D is unclear. The ends were cut back, 0 bases at V and 5 bases at J, with 13 bases in the middle. Germline values: CDR1 MNHEY, CDR2 SVGAGI. The CDR3 extends over 15 amino acids. CDR3 amino acids: CASSYSSQAWTEAFF. DNA of the CDR3: TGTGCCAGCAGTTACTCCTCGCAGGCGTGGACTGAAGCTTTCTTT.

This rearrangement joins TRBV7-7 to TRBJ2-6; D call uncertain. The V end lost 4 bases, the J end lost 5 bases, and 18 bases lay between the germline ends. The CDR3 length is 17 residues. Germline V gene data show CDR1 as SSHAT and CDR2 as FNYEAQ (reference sequence). This CDR3 is CASSYTLPQSRANVLTF. The CDR3 coding sequence is TGTGCCAGCAGCTACACATTGCCACAAAGTCGGGCCAACGTCCTGACTTTC.